These T cell receptor beta chains were read from a single sample in a study of T cell responses to AZD1222 COVID-19 vaccine. The protocol was immunoSEQ multiplex PCR, while the TCRdb copy is restricted to in-frame clones and leaves out a portion. The sample holds 140,000 to 150,000 clones, 93% seen once. The sample here was peripheral blood, taken after recovery from COVID-19. Receptors originate from an adult who had recovered from COVID-19. The CDR3 runs from the conserved cysteine through the conserved F or W. The order of the fields is V gene, J gene, D gene, clone size, CDR3 protein, CDR3 DNA. D genes are given only for firm matches. Clone sizes are given selectively: once, few, many, or a class where the clone is expanded.

TRBV21-1	TRBJ2-5	-	-	CASSKPLGQIETQYF	TGTGCCAGCAGCAAACCCCTGGGCCAAATAGAGACCCAGTACTTC
TRBV29-1	TRBJ2-1	-	-	CSVEEGSDYNEQFF	TGCAGCGTTGAGGAGGGGAGTGACTACAATGAGCAGTTCTTC
TRBV7-7	TRBJ2-5	TRBD1	-	CASSLGTAFPQETQYF	TGTGCTAGCAGCTTAGGGACAGCCTTTCCCCAAGAGACCCAGTACTTC
TRBV5-6	TRBJ2-5	-	-	CASSSGGTETQYF	TGTGCCAGCAGCTCCGGGGGCACGGAGACCCAGTACTTC
TRBV28	TRBJ2-7	-	-	CASSLDSKASGKQYF	TGTGCCAGCAGTTTGGACAGCAAGGCTTCCGGGAAGCAGTACTTC
TRBV21-1	TRBJ2-5	-	-	CASSKSGRQETQYF	TGTGCCAGCAGCAAAAGTGGTAGGCAAGAGACCCAGTACTTC
TRBV7-9	TRBJ2-7	-	-	CASSFWDSYEQYF	TGTGCCAGCAGCTTTTGGGATAGCTACGAGCAGTACTTC
TRBV5-1	TRBJ1-3	-	-	CASSLGRGNSGNTIYF	TGCGCCAGCAGCTTGGGGCGGGGGAACTCTGGAAACACCATATATTTT
TRBV19	TRBJ2-7	TRBD1	once	CASSIPGQGAHEQYF	TGTGCCAGTAGTATACCGGGACAGGGGGCACACGAGCAGTACTTC
TRBV11-2	TRBJ2-1	-	-	CASSLGYSLYNEQFF	TGTGCCAGCAGCTTAGGATATTCCCTTTACAATGAGCAGTTCTTC
TRBV5-8	TRBJ2-7	-	-	CASSLARSSYEQYF	TGTGCCAGCAGCTTGGCTCGGTCATCCTACGAGCAGTACTTC
TRBV28	TRBJ2-5	TRBD1	-	CASSFGTGVTQETQYF	TGTGCCAGCAGTTTCGGGACAGGAGTTACACAAGAGACCCAGTACTTC
TRBV29-1	TRBJ2-1	TRBD1	-	CSVRQGENEQFF	TGCAGCGTCCGACAGGGAGAGAATGAGCAGTTCTTC
TRBV28	TRBJ1-4	TRBD1	-	CASSSGTGNEKLFF	TGTGCCAGCAGTTCCGGGACAGGGAATGAAAAACTGTTTTTT
TRBV19	TRBJ2-1	-	-	CASSMKARDNEQFF	TGTGCCAGTAGTATGAAGGCTAGGGACAATGAGCAGTTCTTC
TRBV19	TRBJ1-5	-	-	CASKTGGFYSNQPQHF	TGTGCCAGTAAAACAGGCGGTTTCTATAGCAATCAGCCCCAGCATTTT
TRBV4-1	TRBJ2-2	-	-	CASSQDDPGPGELFF	TGCGCCAGCAGCCAAGATGACCCAGGACCCGGGGAGCTGTTTTTT
TRBV5-6	TRBJ1-2	-	-	CASSSARWYGYTF	TGTGCCAGCAGCTCCGCCAGGTGGTATGGCTACACCTTC
TRBV7-2	TRBJ1-2	-	-	CASSLGGPEWHGYTF	TGTGCCAGCAGCTTAGGGGGACCAGAATGGCATGGCTACACCTTC
TRBV27	TRBJ2-7	TRBD1	-	CASSHMGQGIWEQYF	TGTGCCAGCAGTCACATGGGACAGGGGATATGGGAGCAGTACTTC
TRBV7-9	TRBJ2-1	TRBD1	-	CASSWTGSEQFF	TGTGCCAGCAGCTGGACAGGGAGCGAGCAGTTCTTC
TRBV7-8	TRBJ2-3	TRBD2	-	CASSLGVSSGAFTDTQYF	TGTGCCAGCAGCTTAGGAGTGTCTAGCGGGGCTTTCACAGATACGCAGTATTTT
TRBV25-1	TRBJ1-5	-	once	CASKGLNSNQPQHF	TGTGCCAGCAAGGGACTTAATAGCAATCAGCCCCAGCATTTT
TRBV4-2	TRBJ2-1	-	-	CASSQVYGSSYNEQFF	TGTGCCAGCAGCCAGGTCTACGGAAGCTCCTACAATGAGCAGTTCTTC
TRBV6-5	TRBJ2-5	TRBD1	-	CASNSGTGFLETQYF	TGTGCCAGCAATTCCGGGACAGGGTTTTTAGAGACCCAGTACTTC
TRBV7-9	TRBJ1-3	-	-	CASSFGRLSGNTIYF	TGTGCCAGCAGCTTCGGACGGCTCTCTGGAAACACCATATATTTT
TRBV28	TRBJ1-2	-	-	CASSSGTTNYGYTF	TGTGCCAGCAGTTCCGGGACAACTAACTATGGCTACACCTTC